This record concerns one TCR beta chain sequence. Its specificity is unknown. Time point given: newly diagnosed GD, antithyroid drugs for less than 3 months. PBMC RNA was the source of the TCR library. According to the study, TCR beta libraries were built with iRepertoire HTBI primers and CDR3-region Arm-PCR. Each CDR3 protein gets one entry after TCRdb re-called the multiplex PCR reads with MiXCR. The sample yields roughly 400,000 distinct CDR3 sequences, 16% seen once. The data belong to a study of regulatory T cells in long-lasting Graves disease. In the study overall: Recently diagnosed Graves' patients had received antithyroid drugs for under 3 months. Study results and limitations: A reduction in accuracy may have resulted from the small sample size.

Looked up from germline, CDR1 is LGHNA and CDR2 is YSLEER. With 4 bases clipped from V and 0 bases from J, the junction kept 14 bases outside the gene matches. The CDR3 is 21 residues long. These data also featured in a second study, about T cells in Graves' hyperthyroidism and ophthalmopathy. This second study notes: When ophthalmopathy did not progress within 18 months, Graves' hyperthyroidism was considered stable. A patient was excluded if there was uncontrolled infection, other autoimmune disease, pregnancy or lactation.

The source is a woman aged 18-29 years with Graves disease. The specimen comprised peripheral blood mononuclear cells (PBMCs), sampled at new diagnosis, from a patient treated with antithyroid drugs. This chain connects TRBV4-3 to TRBJ2-3; 15 bases are shared with TRBD2. Here the CDR3 reads CASSPNLGTSGRISSTDTQYF. The CDR3 coding sequence is TGCGCCAGCAGCCCCAACCTAGGGACTAGCGGGAGGATAAGTAGCACAGATACGCAGTATTTT.